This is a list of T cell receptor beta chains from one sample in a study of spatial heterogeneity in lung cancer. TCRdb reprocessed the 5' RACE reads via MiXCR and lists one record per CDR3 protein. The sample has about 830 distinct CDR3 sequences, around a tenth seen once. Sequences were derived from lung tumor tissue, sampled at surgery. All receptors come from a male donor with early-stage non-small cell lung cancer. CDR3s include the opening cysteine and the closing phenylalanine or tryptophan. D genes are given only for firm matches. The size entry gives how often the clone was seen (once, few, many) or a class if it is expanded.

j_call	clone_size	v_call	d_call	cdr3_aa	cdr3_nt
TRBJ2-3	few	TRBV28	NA	CASSSTWHTDTQYF	TGTGCCAGCAGTTCGACCTGGCACACAGATACGCAGTATTTT
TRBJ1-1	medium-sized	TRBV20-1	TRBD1	CSVTGVFAYTEAFF	TGCAGTGTAACAGGGGTATTTGCTTACACTGAAGCTTTCTTT
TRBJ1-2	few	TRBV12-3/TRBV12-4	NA	CASSPLGPEEDRHTTAF	TGTGCCAGCAGTCCCCTGGGACCGGAGGAGGATAGACACACTACTGCATTC
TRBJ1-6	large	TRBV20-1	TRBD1	CSASTGTNSPLHF	TGCAGTGCTTCGACAGGGACCAATTCACCCCTCCACTTT
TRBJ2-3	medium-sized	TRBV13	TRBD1	CASSSQQGTDTQYF	TGTGCCAGCAGCTCGCAACAGGGGACAGATACGCAGTATTTT
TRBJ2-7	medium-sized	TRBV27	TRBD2	CASSRLAGGEQYF	TGTGCCAGCTCCCGGCTAGCGGGAGGCGAGCAGTACTTC
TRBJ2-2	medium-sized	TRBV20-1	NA	CSAREAKGELFF	TGCAGTGCTAGGGAGGCGAAAGGGGAGCTGTTTTTT
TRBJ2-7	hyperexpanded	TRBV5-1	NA	CASSLGPAYEQYF	TGCGCCAGCAGCTTGGGACCAGCCTACGAGCAGTACTTC
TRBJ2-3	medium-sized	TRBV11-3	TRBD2	CASSFGRGTDTQYF	TGTGCCAGCAGCTTTGGGAGGGGCACAGATACGCAGTATTTT
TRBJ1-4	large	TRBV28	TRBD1	CASSLPRDRASQKLFF	TGTGCCAGCAGCCTCCCCCGGGACAGGGCTTCGCAAAAACTGTTTTTT
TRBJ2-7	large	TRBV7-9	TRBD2	CASSLVGGRAHEQYF	TGTGCCAGCAGCTTAGTTGGCGGGAGGGCCCACGAGCAGTACTTC
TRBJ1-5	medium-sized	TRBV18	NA	CASSLSNQPQHF	TGTGCCAGCTCACTTAGCAATCAGCCCCAGCATTTT
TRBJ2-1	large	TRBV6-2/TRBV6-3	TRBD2	CASSLGLAGLQFF	TGTGCCAGCAGTTTAGGTCTAGCGGGATTGCAGTTCTTC
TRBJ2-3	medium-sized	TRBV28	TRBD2	CASSGGSGSVTDTQYF	TGTGCCAGCAGTGGGGGTAGCGGGAGTGTTACAGATACGCAGTATTTT
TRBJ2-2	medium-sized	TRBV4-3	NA	CASSQEVGYGGELFF	TGCGCCAGCAGCCAAGAAGTTGGATACGGCGGGGAGCTGTTTTTT
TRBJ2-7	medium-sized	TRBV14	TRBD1	CASSLTGFDSEQYF	TGTGCCAGCAGCCTGACAGGGTTTGACTCCGAGCAGTACTTC
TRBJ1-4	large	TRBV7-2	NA	CASSLPEGGDEKLFF	TGTGCCAGCAGCCTCCCCGAAGGAGGAGATGAAAAACTGTTTTTT
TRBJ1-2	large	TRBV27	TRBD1	CASSSSTGWSFGYTF	TGTGCCAGCAGTTCCTCGACAGGGTGGTCTTTTGGCTACACCTTC